This passage covers 7 T cell receptor beta chains from one sample sequenced in a study of OX40 agonist ivuxolimab in advanced cancers. The data were produced by immunoSEQ multiplex PCR, yet TCRdb's version contains in-frame clones alone and is incomplete. The top ten clones hold 3.5% to 4.5% of a sample with approximately 46,000 clones, 60% to 80% of them seen once. The sequences come from CD4+ or CD8+ T cells sorted from blood, collected in a trial of the OX40 agonist ivuxolimab. The receptors were sampled from an adult with an advanced solid tumor such as melanoma, head and neck, liver or kidney cancer.

The chain employs TRBV5-1 and TRBJ2-3; no firm D call. Germline assignment: CDR1 SGHRS and CDR2 YFSETQ. V shed 2 bases and J shed 0 bases, with 13 bases lying between them. This CDR3 region has 16 residues. DNA of the CDR3: TGCGCCAGCAGCTTCCTTACCTCCGACAGCACAGATACGCAGTATTTT. Amino acids: CASSFLTSDSTDTQYF.

The chain carries TRBV5-1 and TRBJ2-1, with D tentatively TRBD1 or TRBD2 (5 bases each). This CDR3 contains 14 residues. Germline-derived CDR1 and CDR2 are SGHRS and YFSETQ. V was shortened by 7 bases and J by 6 bases, with 17 bases between the two germline ends. The CDR3 region is CASEDSEGANEQFF. The CDR3 region has the DNA TGCGCCAGCGAGGACTCCGAAGGGGCCAATGAGCAGTTCTTC.

The V and J genes are TRBV6-6 and TRBJ1-1, with D unresolved. Trimming took off 1 base at V and 7 bases at J, with 7 bases between the two ends. The germline CDR1 and CDR2 sequences are MNHNY and SVGAGI (reference sequence). This CDR3 contains 12 residues. Here the CDR3 reads CASSYLAFEAFF. In nucleotides, the CDR3 is TGTGCCAGCAGTTACTTGGCATTTGAAGCTTTCTTT.

The V call is TRBV5-1, the J call TRBJ1-5, with D maybe TRBD1 (5 bases). The V gene's germline CDR1 is SGHRS and CDR2 YFSETQ. The CDR3 spans 16 residues. Trimming took 5 bases from V and 2 from J, leaving 17 bases between them. This chain's CDR3 is CASSSSSGGGNQPQHF. The CDR3 bases are TGCGCCAGCAGTTCCAGCTCCGGGGGTGGCAATCAGCCCCAGCATTTT.

This clone was seen a handful of times. V is TRBV11-2 and J is TRBJ2-3; the D gene is possibly TRBD2 (6 bases). The CDR3 loop spans 16 amino acids. V lost 4 bases to trimming and J lost 2 bases, with 16 bases between them. Germline V gene lookup returns CDR1 SGHAT and CDR2 FQNNGV. This CDR3 is CASSSLRGGITDTQYF. The CDR3 nucleotides are TGTGCCAGCAGCTCCCTAAGGGGAGGCATCACAGATACGCAGTATTTT. The complete variable domain, with remaining parts taken from reference TRBV11-2 and TRBJ2-3, reads EAGVAQSPRYKIIEKRQSVAFWCNPISGHATLYWYQQILGQGPKLLIQFQNNGVVDDSQLPKDRFSAERLKGVDSTLKIQPAKLEDSAVYLCASSSLRGGITDTQYFGPGTRLTVL.

The chain joins TRBV5-1 to TRBJ2-1; D is perhaps TRBD2 (6 bases). The CDR3 runs 13 residues. Germline-derived CDR1 and CDR2 are SGHRS and YFSETQ. The ends were cut back, 0 bases at V and 8 bases at J, with 9 bases in the middle. CDR3: CASSLERADEQFF. CDR3 DNA sequence: TGCGCCAGCAGCTTGGAGCGGGCTGATGAGCAGTTCTTC.

This chain uses TRBV5-1 with TRBJ2-5, with TRBD1 identical over 9 bases. Trimming removed 7 bases from V and 5 bases from J; junction bases left unmatched: 12. The CDR3 contains 15 residues. Germline V gene lookup returns CDR1 SGHRS and CDR2 YFSETQ. The CDR3 loop reads CASALRGQGYETQYF. The CDR3, as DNA: TGCGCCAGCGCCCTCAGGGGACAGGGATACGAGACCCAGTACTTC.